One T cell receptor beta chain is described in this entry. Antigen: not known. This specimen comes from a study of a mutant IDH1 vaccine in newly diagnosed glioma. Turning to the study itself: Following radiotherapy alone, or alongside temozolomide cycles, vaccination was started after an interval of 4-6 weeks. Patients' prior therapy spanned radiotherapy, temozolomide, or both; most underwent both.

TCRdb keeps only in-frame clones here, not all; method: immunoSEQ multiplex PCR. The table has around 50,000 clones, roughly 84% seen once; the top ten hold 4.3%. V was clipped by 1 base and J by 6 bases; unmatched bases: 5. Germline loops: CDR1 SGHNT, CDR2 YYREEE (reference sequence). This CDR3 region has 16 residues. Time point noted: week 47, end of study. Topical imiquimod was applied with each vaccine dose, which held 300 ug of mutant IDH1 20-mer peptide. The sequence came from a woman in her twenties or thirties with glioma. Some clones in this sample may be carry-over from other donors' samples. The V and J genes are TRBV5-4 and TRBJ2-7, with 15 bases matching TRBD2. Sequencing was performed on PBMCs, taken from a glioma patient whose treatment included an IDH1 peptide vaccine. The CDR3 sequence is CASSLWTSGRVSEQYF. DNA for the CDR3: TGTGCCAGCAGCTTGTGGACTAGCGGGAGGGTGAGCGAGCAGTACTTC.